Listed here are 13 T cell receptor beta chains from one sample, sequenced in a study of cytomegalovirus exposure and HLA in healthy donors. Vbeta (60) and Jbeta (13) primers were used in the PCR. The assay was immunoSEQ multiplex PCR, and TCRdb's table has in-frame clones only and misses some. The sample records fewer than 180,000 clones, 70% to 80% being singletons. The sequencing input was PBMCs. The receptors were sampled from a human donor in good health.

The rearrangement joins TRBV4-1 to TRBJ2-7, with 7 nucleotides matching TRBD2. Per germline, CDR1 MGHRA and CDR2 YSYEKL. This CDR3 comprises 15 residues. Trimming cost V 4 bases and J 4 bases; bases outside gene matches: 10. The CDR3 nucleotides are TGCGCCAGCAGCCGACGCGGCGGGAGCGGATACGAGCAGTACTTC. Its protein is CASSRRGGSGYEQYF.

The chain couples TRBV7-2 to TRBJ2-1; the match to TRBD2 covers 7 bases. The germline V gene encodes CDR1 SGHTA and CDR2 FQGNSA. Losses at the gene ends were 2 bases for V and 7 bases for J; bases not matched to a gene: 8. CDR3 length: 15 amino acids. CDR3 region: CASSLRAGVLNEQFF. CDR3 DNA sequence: TGTGCCAGCAGCTTACGGGCGGGAGTACTAAATGAGCAGTTCTTC.

This sequence joins TRBV30 and TRBJ2-5; 9 nucleotides agree with TRBD2. Germline trimming cut 2 bases from V and 7 bases from J; bases unmatched to any gene: 11. This CDR3 region has 15 residues. The germline V gene has CDR1 GTSNPN and CDR2 SVGIG (reference sequence). CDR3 loop: CAWSLMGLAVGTQYF. CDR3 bases: TGTGCCTGGAGTCTAATGGGACTAGCCGTAGGGACCCAGTACTTC.

The chain employs TRBV29-1 and TRBJ1-4; D perhaps matches TRBD1 (6 bases). Germline-derived CDR1 and CDR2 are SQVTM and ANQGSEA. The CDR3 runs 12 residues. Trimming pared 5 bases from V and 8 bases from J, leaving 12 bases between. The DNA for the CDR3 is TGCAGCGTTTTGAGGGGGGGCGAAAAACTGTTTTTT. Translation: CSVLRGGEKLFF. Drawing the rest from reference TRBV29-1 and TRBJ1-4, the complete variable domain is SAVISQKPSRDICQRGTSLTIQCQVDSQVTMMFWYRQQPGQSLTLIATANQGSEATYESGFVIDKFPISRPNLTFSTLTVSNMSPEDSSIYLCSVLRGGEKLFFGSGTQLSVL.

A word on this clone: The same CDR3 is also encoded by other DNA sequences in this sample. J is TRBJ1-5 and V is TRBV27, with TRBD1 matching 10 bases. CDR3 size: 15 residues. V was clipped by 6 bases and J by 2 bases; unmatched bases: 4. Germline V gene sequence: CDR1 MNHEY, CDR2 SMNVEV (reference sequence). The CDR3 DNA reads as TGTGCCAGCAGCTCCGGGACAGGGGGCAATCAGCCCCAGCATTTT. Its protein is CASSSGTGGNQPQHF.

The chain carries TRBV28 and TRBJ2-2; D is ambiguous. V shed 3 bases and J shed 5 bases, with 10 bases lying between them. Germline V lookup: CDR1 MDHEN, CDR2 SYDVKM. CDR3 length equals 14 residues. The CDR3 nucleotides are TGTGCCAGCAGTTTGATAGCAGAGACCGGGGAGCTGTTTTTT. Translation: CASSLIAETGELFF.

This chain joins TRBV29-1 and TRBJ1-3, with TRBD1 identical over 8 bases. This CDR3 comprises 13 residues. The V and J ends lost 6 bases and 2 bases, in that order; junction bases with no gene match: 3. The V gene's germline CDR1 is SQVTM and CDR2 ANQGSEA. The CDR3 DNA is TGCAGCGTCCAGGGGGCAGCTGGAAACACCATATATTTT. Protein: CSVQGAAGNTIYF.

V is TRBV5-1 and J is TRBJ2-1; TRBD2 aligns across 9 bases. CDR1 is SGHRS and CDR2 is YFSETQ in the germline V gene. This CDR3 contains 13 residues. V lost 7 bases and J lost 9; bases outside the gene matches: 8. CDR3 loop: CASLAGEGPEQFF. The CDR3, as DNA: TGCGCCAGCTTAGCGGGAGAGGGTCCTGAGCAGTTCTTC.

J is TRBJ2-3 and V is TRBV7-2; the D gene is possibly TRBD2 (6 bases). V was trimmed by 9 bases and J by 1 base, leaving 17 bases between them. CDR3 length: 15 amino acids. Germline V CDR1 and CDR2: SGHTA, FQGNSA. CDR3 region: CASPTVGEGTDTQYF. CDR3 in DNA: TGTGCCAGTCCAACGGTAGGGGAGGGCACAGATACGCAGTATTTT. The variable domain in full, with the rest retrieved from reference TRBV7-2 and TRBJ2-3, is GAGVSQSPSNKVTEKGKDVELRCDPISGHTALYWYRQSLGQGLEFLIYFQGNSAPDKSGLPSDRFSAERTGGSVSTLTIQRTQQEDSAVYLCASPTVGEGTDTQYFGPGTRLTVL.

In regard to this clone: The sample contains more than one DNA sequence encoding this CDR3. V and J are TRBV6-1 and TRBJ1-5; tentatively, D is TRBD1 (6 bases). Germline-derived CDR1 and CDR2 are MNHNS and SASEGT. The V end was cut by 5 bases, the J end by 1 base, with 9 bases between. The CDR3 extends over 14 amino acids. CDR3 residues: CASSPTGSNQPQHF. Written as DNA, the CDR3 is TGTGCCAGCAGTCCTACAGGGAGCAATCAGCCCCAGCATTTT.

J is TRBJ1-4 and V is TRBV6-1; D is possibly TRBD1 (5 bases). The CDR3 runs 14 residues. Trimming took off 7 bases at V and 5 bases at J, with 14 bases between the two ends. The germline V gene has CDR1 MNHNS and CDR2 SASEGT. CDR3 nucleotide sequence: TGTGCCAGCACCTACTCCTGGGGCAATGAAAAACTGTTTTTT. Encoded protein: CASTYSWGNEKLFF.

J is TRBJ1-5 and V is TRBV5-1; tentatively, D is TRBD1 (5 bases). Germline V gene lookup returns CDR1 SGHRS and CDR2 YFSETQ. V lost 0 bases and J 5 bases, leaving 9 bases between the germline ends. This CDR3 contains 14 residues. CDR3 loop: CASSLGRGDQPQHF. CDR3 DNA: TGCGCCAGCAGCTTGGGGCGGGGGGATCAGCCCCAGCATTTT.

The chain carries TRBV6-4 and TRBJ2-1, with 11 bases identical to TRBD2. The trim removed 4 bases at V and 4 bases at J, leaving 6 bases unmatched. Germline V gene lookup returns CDR1 MRHNA and CDR2 SNTAGT. The CDR3 length is 16 residues. The DNA for the CDR3 is TGTGCCAGCAGTGTAACCGGGACTAGCGGTTACAATGAGCAGTTCTTC. It encodes CASSVTGTSGYNEQFF.